Below are 14 T cell receptor beta chains sequenced from a single sample in a study of shared clonotypes between healthy human individuals (dated by TCRdb to the early 2020s). Library creation used the immunoSEQ multiplex PCR assay. TCRdb re-hosts the immuneACCESS table, in-frame sequences only. Its copies lack some clones; in the studies checked, an unresolved V gene accounts for under half of them, and the cause for the rest is not known. Within this sample are 950,000 to 1,100,000 clones, with about three quarters of them counted one time only. The biggest ten clones account for 1.2% to 1.5% of the sample. The specimen sequenced was memory CD4+ T cells sorted from blood. In the paper's terms, the cell subset or site label means: CD45RA-negative fraction. The receptors originated from a man between 18 and 35 years old in good health.

The chain joins TRBV27 to TRBJ1-1, with D unresolved. The CDR3 extends over 14 amino acids. Trimming left V 3 bases short and J 5 bases short, with 13 bases between. Germline assignment: CDR1 MNHEY and CDR2 SMNVEV (reference sequence). This CDR3 is CASSFSESRTEAFF. The CDR3 coding sequence is TGTGCCAGCAGTTTTTCAGAAAGTAGGACTGAAGCTTTCTTT.

This clone appeared a single time. This chain uses TRBV4-3 with TRBJ1-5; 7 bases fit TRBD1. After removal of 3 bases from V and 4 bases from J, the junction contained 3 bases not matched to a gene. In germline, CDR1 is LGHNA, CDR2 YSLEER. This CDR3 has 14 residues. In DNA, the CDR3 is TGCGCCAGCAGCCAGCACAGGGGAAATCAGCCCCAGCATTTT. Its translation: CASSQHRGNQPQHF.

V and J are TRBV7-9 and TRBJ2-1; D uncertain. CDR1 is SEHNR and CDR2 is FQNEAQ in the germline V gene (reference sequence). CDR3 length equals 16 residues. The V gene lost 5 bases and the J gene lost 0 bases, with 14 bases spanning the gap. The CDR3 loop is CASSIHDGSSYNEQFF. For the CDR3, the DNA is TGTGCCAGCAGCATACACGACGGAAGCTCCTACAATGAGCAGTTCTTC.

There are a few counts of this clone. This sequence joins TRBV19 and TRBJ1-1; possibly TRBD1 for D (5 bases). The V end was cut by 6 bases, the J end by 0 bases, with 11 bases between. The CDR3 is 14 amino acids. Germline V gene sequence: CDR1 LNHDA, CDR2 SQIVND (reference sequence). CDR3 coding DNA: TGTGCCAGTAGGGACGGCAGGGTGAACACTGAAGCTTTCTTT. It specifies CASRDGRVNTEAFF.

CDR3: CASSPRDRAFAGANVLTF. The CDR3 nucleotides read TGTGCCAGCAGCCCCCGGGACAGGGCCTTCGCAGGGGCCAACGTCCTGACTTTC. V and J are TRBV5-6 and TRBJ2-6; 9 bases fit TRBD1. Germline-derived CDR1 and CDR2 are SGHDT and YYEEEE. This CDR3 has 18 residues. V lost 4 bases and J lost 4; bases outside the gene matches: 12.

At least ten counts were recorded for this clone. This rearrangement joins TRBV4-1 to TRBJ1-6; tentatively, D is TRBD1 (6 bases). With 4 bases removed from V and 5 bases from J, the gap between germline ends came to 12 bases. CDR3 length: 15 residues. Germline CDR1 and CDR2: MGHRA and YSYEKL. As DNA, the CDR3 is TGCGCCAGCAGCCTAGGGACATACGATAATTCACCCCTCCACTTT. Amino acids: CASSLGTYDNSPLHF.

The chain uses TRBV28 and TRBJ1-1; D is unresolved. V dropped 5 bases and J dropped 1 base, with 11 bases sitting between them. The length of the CDR3 is 14 residues. Germline CDR1 MDHEN, CDR2 SYDVKM. The CDR3: CASSPHAGNTEAFF. The CDR3 nucleotides read TGTGCCAGCAGTCCCCACGCAGGGAACACTGAAGCTTTCTTT. The full variable domain, with the rest looked up from reference TRBV28 and TRBJ1-1, is DVKVTQSSRYLVKRTGEKVFLECVQDMDHENMFWYRQDPGLGLRLIYFSYDVKMKEKGDIPEGYSVSREKKERFSLILESASTNQTSMYLCASSPHAGNTEAFFGQGTRLTVV.

The gene calls are TRBV30 and TRBJ1-5; 7 bases are shared with TRBD1. The CDR3 consists of 14 residues. The trim removed 0 bases at V and 4 bases at J, leaving 3 bases unmatched. Germline loops: CDR1 GTSNPN, CDR2 SVGIG (reference sequence). CDR3 region: CAWSVGQRNQPQHF. For the CDR3, the DNA is TGTGCCTGGAGTGTGGGACAGCGGAATCAGCCCCAGCATTTT. Based on the CDR3 plus reference TRBV30 and TRBJ1-5, the full variable domain is SQTIHQWPATLVQPVGSPLSLECTVEGTSNPNLYWYRQAAGRGLQLLFYSVGIGQISSEVPQNLSASRPQDRQFILSSKKLLLSDSGFYLCAWSVGQRNQPQHFGDGTRLSIL.

Remarks on this clone: Other DNA sequences in the sample encode the same CDR3. The chain joins TRBV5-1 to TRBJ2-5; 8 positions agree with TRBD1. Trimming took 3 bases from V and 5 from J; bases not matched to a gene: 6. The CDR3 runs 14 residues. The germline V gene encodes CDR1 SGHRS and CDR2 YFSETQ. As DNA, the CDR3 is TGCGCCAGCAGCTCCACAGGGGGTCAGGAGACCCAGTACTTC. Amino acid sequence: CASSSTGGQETQYF.

The V call is TRBV11-2, the J call TRBJ1-6; D is uncertain. Germline CDR1 is SGHAT and CDR2 is FQNNGV. The CDR3 runs 14 residues. Trimming shortened V by 1 base and J by 7 bases, and 8 bases separated the two germline ends. The CDR3 is CASSLGYTNSPLHF. DNA of the CDR3: TGTGCCAGCAGCTTAGGGTACACCAATTCACCCCTCCACTTT.

The rearrangement uses TRBV6-1 and TRBJ2-3; D unresolved. Germline-derived CDR1 and CDR2 are MNHNS and SASEGT. CDR3 length: 14 amino acids. V was clipped by 4 bases and J by 4 bases, with 12 bases between them. CDR3 region: CASSGGRTADTQYF. The DNA of the CDR3 is TGTGCCAGCAGTGGAGGTCGGACGGCAGATACGCAGTATTTT.

V is TRBV6-5 and J is TRBJ2-1, with D possibly being TRBD1 or TRBD2 (5 bases each). Germline V gene data show CDR1 as MNHEY and CDR2 as SVGAGI. The CDR3 contains 12 residues. The V end was cut by 6 bases, the J end by 8 bases, with 11 bases between. The chain's CDR3 is CASSSGRYEQFF. The CDR3 DNA sequence: TGTGCCAGCAGCTCGGGACGGTATGAGCAGTTCTTC.

The chain uses TRBV11-2 and TRBJ2-1; D may be TRBD2 (6 bases). The CDR3 has 13 residues. V lost 4 bases and J 9 bases, leaving 13 bases between the germline ends. CDR1 is SGHAT and CDR2 is FQNNGV in the germline V gene. The CDR3 bases are TGTGCCAGCAGCTCTTCTAGCGTCGGTGAGCAGTTCTTC. Residues: CASSSSSVGEQFF.

The chain recombines TRBV18 with TRBJ1-3; tentative D call: TRBD1 (5 bases). The CDR3 contains 16 residues. Trimming left V 3 bases short and J 0 bases short, with 12 bases between. The germline CDR1 and CDR2 sequences are KGHSH and LQKENI. The CDR3, as DNA: TGTGCCAGCTCACCGTCAGGGATCCTCTCTGGAAACACCATATATTTT. It specifies CASSPSGILSGNTIYF.